Detailed here is one TCR beta chain. Its antigen is unknown. This sample is part of a study of T cells in Graves' hyperthyroidism and ophthalmopathy. Whole-study findings and limits: Appearing also in blood were most of the thyroid clonotypes expanded above 0.001. Ophthalmopathy was model-predicted a median around 6.1 months pre-onset.

Losses at the gene ends were 2 bases for V and 2 bases for J; bases not matched to a gene: 10. Per the germline V gene, CDR1 is SGHAT and CDR2 is FQNNGV. The CDR3 is 17 residues long. RNA transcripts yielded amplified TCR beta CDR3 regions. An initial round of RT-PCR targeting the TCR CDR3 relied on the HTBI primer set. TCRdb ran MiXCR on the multiplex PCR reads and lists one entry per CDR3 protein. The sample gives approximately 400,000 distinct CDR3 sequences, about a fifth of which show up once; 3% to 4.5% is in the top ten. The sequence was collected from a woman between 18 and 29 years old with Graves' hyperthyroidism. This sequence joins TRBV11-2 and TRBJ1-2; 8 positions match TRBD1. Input material: blood. CDR3 DNA: TGTGCCAGCAGCTTACAATATAGGACAGGGAAAAACTATGGCTACACCTTC. This gives the protein CASSLQYRTGKNYGYTF.